The 27 T cell receptor beta chains below all came from one sample that was sequenced in a study of blood T cell repertoires in COVID-19. The assay was immunoSEQ multiplex PCR, and TCRdb's table has in-frame clones only and misses some. The table records some 220,000 clones, 82% of them present only once. The sequenced material came from peripheral blood. The receptor source for this set is a woman in her 70s with COVID-19, enrolled during active disease.

The chain recombines TRBV30 with TRBJ1-3; D possibly corresponds to TRBD1 (6 bases). The germline gives CDR1 GTSNPN, CDR2 SVGIG (reference sequence). Between the trimmed V and J ends, which lost 1 base and 1 base, there was a span of 8 bases. The CDR3 has 14 amino acids. The CDR3 DNA follows: TGTGCCTGGAGTGATACAGGGTCTGGAAACACCATATATTTT. This gives the protein CAWSDTGSGNTIYF.

V and J are TRBV18 and TRBJ1-3; 9 nucleotides line up with TRBD1. Germline values: CDR1 KGHSH, CDR2 LQKENI. This CDR3 contains 21 residues. V was clipped by 4 bases and J by 0 bases; unmatched bases: 19. CDR3 protein: CASSLTPGQGLGLSSGNTIYF. The CDR3 DNA sequence: TGTGCCAGCTCACTTACCCCGGGACAGGGTCTCGGCTTGAGCTCTGGAAACACCATATATTTT.

V gene TRBV19 combines with J gene TRBJ1-2; 9 nucleotides line up with TRBD1. V lost 5 bases and J lost 7; bases outside the gene matches: 5. This CDR3 contains 13 residues. Germline assignment: CDR1 LNHDA and CDR2 SQIVND (reference sequence). This CDR3 reads CASSGNRGLGYTF. DNA of the CDR3: TGTGCCAGTAGTGGTAACAGGGGGCTTGGCTACACCTTC.

This sequence joins TRBV7-8 and TRBJ2-7; TRBD2 matches 7 bases. Germline values: CDR1 SGHVS, CDR2 FQNEAQ. Trimming at V came to 1 base and at J to 0 bases, leaving 3 bases not matched to a gene. This CDR3 comprises 15 residues. CDR3 protein: CASSLGLAVSYEQYF. For the CDR3, the DNA is TGTGCCAGCAGCTTAGGGCTAGCGGTCTCCTACGAGCAGTACTTC.

This chain uses TRBV7-2 with TRBJ2-1; 10 positions agree with TRBD2. Looked up from germline, CDR1 is SGHTA and CDR2 is FQGNSA. The CDR3 is made up of 18 amino acids. V trimming: 1 base; J trimming: 0 bases; junction bases outside the gene matches: 6. For the CDR3, the DNA is TGTGCCAGCAGCTTAGTCCTAGCGGGAGTCGGCTCCTACAATGAGCAGTTCTTC. This gives the protein CASSLVLAGVGSYNEQFF.

The rearrangement joins TRBV6-2 or TRBV6-3 to TRBJ1-1; maybe TRBD1 (6 bases). The CDR3 contains 16 residues. The V end lost 5 bases, the J end lost 6 bases, and 22 bases lay between the germline ends. Germline CDR1 reads MNHEY; CDR2 reads SVGEGT. CDR3 protein: CASSVRENRAAAEAFF. The CDR3 region has the DNA TGTGCCAGCAGTGTACGCGAAAACAGGGCCGCCGCTGAAGCTTTCTTT.

This clone was counted a single time. The V call is TRBV7-2, the J call TRBJ2-7; TRBD2 might be the D (6 bases). Germline V lookup: CDR1 SGHTA, CDR2 FQGNSA. The CDR3 has 15 residues. Trimming removed 1 base from V and 2 bases from J, with 12 bases in between. In DNA form, the CDR3 reads TGTGCCAGCAGCTTAGGGGCGGGGCTAGCCTACGAGCAGTACTTC. It encodes CASSLGAGLAYEQYF.

This chain connects TRBV5-5 to TRBJ1-2; maybe TRBD1 (6 bases). The CDR3 is 14 residues long. V shed 3 bases and J shed 9 bases, with 18 bases lying between them. CDR1 and CDR2 from the germline V gene are SGHKS and YYEKEE (reference sequence). The CDR3 protein is CASSSGQTAYRYTF. As DNA, the CDR3 is TGTGCCAGCAGCTCTGGACAGACTGCTTATCGCTACACCTTC.

The chain carries TRBV6-6 and TRBJ2-1; the match to TRBD2 covers 8 bases. V was clipped by 1 base and J by 4 bases; unmatched bases: 3. Germline CDR1 reads MNHNY; CDR2 reads SVGAGI (reference sequence). This CDR3 region has 15 residues. This CDR3 reads CASSYLLAGYNEQFF. The CDR3 DNA reads as TGTGCCAGCAGTTACTTATTAGCGGGGTACAATGAGCAGTTCTTC.

This chain links TRBV5-1 with TRBJ2-1, with 12 bases that match TRBD2. V shed 0 bases and J 15 bases; nucleotides not matched to a gene: 4. CDR1 is SGHRS, CDR2 YFSETQ, per germline. The CDR3 consists of 13 residues. This CDR3 reads CASSLEGLAGWFF. CDR3 in DNA: TGCGCCAGCAGCTTGGAGGGACTAGCGGGTTGGTTCTTC.

The J gene is TRBJ2-3, the V gene TRBV4-1; D unresolved. The CDR3 extends over 13 amino acids. Trimming removed 1 base at V and 5 bases at J, with 7 bases between. Germline values: CDR1 MGHRA, CDR2 YSYEKL. The CDR3 sequence is CASSQGSRDTQYF. The CDR3 DNA reads TGCGCCAGCAGCCAAGGGAGCCGAGATACGCAGTATTTT.

This chain joins TRBV28 and TRBJ2-3, with 12 bases matching TRBD2. CDR3 length: 17 residues. Losses at the gene ends were 8 bases for V and 10 bases for J; bases not matched to a gene: 19. Germline loops: CDR1 MDHEN, CDR2 SYDVKM. The CDR3 DNA is TGTGCCAGCGGACTAGCGGGACTAGGCCTAGCGACCAGTGCGCAGTATTTT. This sequence encodes CASGLAGLGLATSAQYF. The whole variable domain, filled in from reference TRBV28 and TRBJ2-3, reads DVKVTQSSRYLVKRTGEKVFLECVQDMDHENMFWYRQDPGLGLRLIYFSYDVKMKEKGDIPEGYSVSREKKERFSLILESASTNQTSMYLCASGLAGLGLATSAQYFGPGTRLTVL.

V is TRBV3-1 (or the pseudogene TRBV3-2) and J is TRBJ2-7; 8 bases are shared with TRBD2. Germline V gives CDR1 LGHDT, CDR2 YNNKEL (reference sequence). J was trimmed by 2 bases and V by 4 bases; bases with no gene match: 10. The CDR3 is 16 amino acids. As DNA, the CDR3 is TGTGCCAGCAGCCGAAATCCTAGCGGGTCGACCTACGAGCAGTACTTC. Translating it yields CASSRNPSGSTYEQYF.

This clone has only a few counts. The chain links TRBV18 to TRBJ2-7, with 12 bases matching TRBD2. CDR1 and CDR2 from the germline V gene are KGHSH and LQKENI. V shed 6 bases and J 2 bases; nucleotides not matched to a gene: 5. CDR3 size: 15 residues. This CDR3 is CASSSTSGSAYEQYF. The CDR3 bases are TGTGCCAGCTCGTCGACTAGCGGGAGCGCCTACGAGCAGTACTTC.

The V call is TRBV2, the J call TRBJ2-5; possibly TRBD1 for D (6 bases). V lost 11 bases, J lost 5 bases, and 18 bases lay in between. Germline CDR1 is SNHLY and CDR2 is FYNNEI. There are 13 residues in the CDR3. CDR3 loop: CAANRVYVETQYF. Written as DNA, the CDR3 is TGTGCCGCCAACAGGGTCTATGTGGAGACCCAGTACTTC.

V gene TRBV5-6 combines with J gene TRBJ1-3; 7 bases map to TRBD1. V was clipped by 4 bases and J by 4 bases; unmatched bases: 8. The CDR3 totals 15 residues. CDR1 and CDR2 from the germline V gene are SGHDT and YYEEEE. As DNA, the CDR3 is TGTGCCAGCAGCACCACAGGGGTGGACGGAAACACCATATATTTT. Its protein is CASSTTGVDGNTIYF.

This chain connects TRBV10-1 to TRBJ1-5; D might be TRBD1 (5 bases). The V end lost 6 bases, the J end lost 11 bases, and 11 bases lay between the germline ends. The germline gives CDR1 WNHNN, CDR2 SYGVQD (reference sequence). This CDR3 has 11 amino acids. CDR3 in DNA: TGCGCCAGCAGGACAGTCCGGTCCCAGCATTTT. This encodes CASRTVRSQHF.

This chain links TRBV6-6 with TRBJ2-2, with D possibly matching TRBD1 (6 bases). This CDR3 region has 13 residues. From germline, CDR1 is MNHNY and CDR2 SVGAGI (reference sequence). V was clipped by 6 bases and J by 6 bases, with 11 bases between them. CDR3 DNA: TGTGCCAGCAGAGCACAGGGCGCCGGGGAGCTGTTTTTT. As protein: CASRAQGAGELFF.

In nucleotides, the CDR3 is TGTGCCAGCAGCTTAACCCGGACTAGCGGGACCTACGAGCAGTACTTC. This gives the protein CASSLTRTSGTYEQYF. V is TRBV7-2 and J is TRBJ2-7; 12 bases are shared with TRBD2. Germline-derived CDR1 and CDR2 are SGHTA and FQGNSA. The CDR3 contains 16 residues. Unmatched junction bases numbered 4, after V lost 2 bases and J lost 2 bases.

This chain uses TRBV5-8 with TRBJ1-2, with D possibly TRBD1 on 6 matching bases. The CDR3 totals 15 residues. Germline V gives CDR1 SGHTS, CDR2 YDEGEE. Trimming pared 4 bases from V and 8 bases from J, leaving 21 bases between. As DNA, the CDR3 is TGTGCCAGCAGCCCCGGTATGGTGAGGACAGTAGGCTACACCTTC. As protein: CASSPGMVRTVGYTF.

The chain recombines TRBV28 with TRBJ2-2, with unresolved D. The germline V and J ends were trimmed by 7 bases and 7 bases, with 13 bases remaining between them. Germline V CDR1 and CDR2: MDHEN, SYDVKM. The CDR3 is made up of 13 amino acids. The DNA for the CDR3 is TGTGCCAGCACGAGTTTGGAGCTCGGGGAGCTGTTTTTT. It encodes CASTSLELGELFF.

The gene calls are TRBV19 and TRBJ2-1; the D gene is possibly TRBD1 (5 bases). In germline, CDR1 is LNHDA, CDR2 SQIVND (reference sequence). V lost 6 bases to trimming and J lost 8 bases, with 14 bases between them. The CDR3 loop spans 13 amino acids. DNA for the CDR3: TGTGCCAGTAGGGCCCAGGTCAGGGATGAGCAGTTCTTC. Protein: CASRAQVRDEQFF.

The chain uses TRBV24-1 and TRBJ1-5, with D possibly matching TRBD1 (5 bases). The CDR3 is made up of 15 amino acids. Germline V CDR1 and CDR2: KGHDR, SFDVKD. The ends were cut back, 6 bases at V and 3 bases at J, with 14 bases in the middle. CDR3 DNA sequence: TGTGCCACCAGTCCCCCAGGGCCAAACAATCAGCCCCAGCATTTT. Translating it yields CATSPPGPNNQPQHF.

The chain couples TRBV24-1 to TRBJ2-3; 7 nucleotides match TRBD2. V trimming: 8 bases; J trimming: 0 bases; junction bases outside the gene matches: 7. The CDR3 is made up of 15 amino acids. Looked up from germline, CDR1 is KGHDR and CDR2 is SFDVKD. For the CDR3, the DNA is TGTGCCACCATCCTTCGCGGGGGAAGCACAGATACGCAGTATTTT. It is translated as CATILRGGSTDTQYF.

The chain carries TRBV10-1 and TRBJ1-1, with D possibly matching TRBD1 (5 bases). The CDR3 length is 15 residues. Trimming left V 4 bases short and J 4 bases short, with 16 bases between. From germline, CDR1 is WNHNN and CDR2 SYGVQD (reference sequence). The CDR3 sequence: CASSGSQGSGTEAFF. The CDR3 DNA reads TGCGCCAGCAGTGGCAGTCAGGGTTCCGGCACTGAAGCTTTCTTT.

The chain is built from TRBV6-5 and TRBJ2-1, with D possibly TRBD1 on 5 matching bases. This CDR3 has 15 amino acids. From germline, CDR1 is MNHEY and CDR2 SVGAGI. V lost 6 bases and J 4 bases, leaving 16 bases between the germline ends. Here the CDR3 reads CASSLTDPEYNEQFF. The CDR3 nucleotides are TGTGCCAGCAGCCTGACAGATCCGGAATACAATGAGCAGTTCTTC.

This chain uses TRBV19 with TRBJ1-2; TRBD1 matches at 8 bases. The CDR3 runs to 15 residues. Unmatched junction bases numbered 6, after V lost 4 bases and J lost 2 bases. Germline CDR1 reads LNHDA; CDR2 reads SQIVND (reference sequence). CDR3 DNA: TGTGCCAGTAGTACCGGGACAGGCGGAAACTATGGCTACACCTTC. As protein: CASSTGTGGNYGYTF.